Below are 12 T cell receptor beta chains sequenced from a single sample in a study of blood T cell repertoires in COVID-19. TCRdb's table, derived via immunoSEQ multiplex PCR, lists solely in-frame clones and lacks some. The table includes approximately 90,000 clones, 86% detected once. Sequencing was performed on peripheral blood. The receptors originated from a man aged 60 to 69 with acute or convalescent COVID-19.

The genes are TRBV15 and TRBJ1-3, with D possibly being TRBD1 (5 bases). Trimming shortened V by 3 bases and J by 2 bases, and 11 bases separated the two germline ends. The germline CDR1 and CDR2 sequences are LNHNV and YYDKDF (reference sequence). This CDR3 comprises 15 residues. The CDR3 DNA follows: TGTGCCACCAGCAGTCACGAAGGGGCTGGAAACACCATATATTTT. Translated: CATSSHEGAGNTIYF.

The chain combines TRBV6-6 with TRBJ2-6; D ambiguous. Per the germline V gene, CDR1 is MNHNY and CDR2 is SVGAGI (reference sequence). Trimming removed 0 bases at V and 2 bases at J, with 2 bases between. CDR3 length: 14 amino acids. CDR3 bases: TGTGCCAGCAGTTACTCTACTGGGGCCAACGTCCTGACTTTC. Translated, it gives CASSYSTGANVLTF.

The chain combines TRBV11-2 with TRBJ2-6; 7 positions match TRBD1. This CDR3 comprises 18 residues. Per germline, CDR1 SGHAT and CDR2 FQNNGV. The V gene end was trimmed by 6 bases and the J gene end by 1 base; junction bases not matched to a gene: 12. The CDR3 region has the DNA TGTGCCAGCAGTCGAAGGGGCAGGGGGATTTCTGGGGCCAACGTCCTGACTTTC. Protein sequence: CASSRRGRGISGANVLTF.

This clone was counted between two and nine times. In DNA form, the CDR3 reads TGTGCCAGCAGCCGGTGGGGGGACCAGTACCAAGAGACCCAGTACTTC. This sequence encodes CASSRWGDQYQETQYF. The chain is built from TRBV9 and TRBJ2-5, with D possibly being TRBD2 (6 bases). V was trimmed by 4 bases and J by 0 bases, leaving 16 bases between them. Germline-derived CDR1 and CDR2 are SGDLS and YYNGEE. This CDR3 region has 16 residues.

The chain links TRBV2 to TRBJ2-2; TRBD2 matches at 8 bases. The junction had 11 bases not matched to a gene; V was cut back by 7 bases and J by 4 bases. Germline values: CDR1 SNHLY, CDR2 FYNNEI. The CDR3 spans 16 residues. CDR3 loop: CASISSSAGGTGELFF. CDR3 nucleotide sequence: TGTGCCAGCATAAGCTCGTCGGCGGGAGGCACCGGGGAGCTGTTTTTT.

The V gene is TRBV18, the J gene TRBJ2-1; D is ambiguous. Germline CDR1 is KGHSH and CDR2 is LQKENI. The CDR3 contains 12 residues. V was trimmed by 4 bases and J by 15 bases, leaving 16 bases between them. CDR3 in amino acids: CASSREGPKRFF. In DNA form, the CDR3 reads TGTGCCAGCTCACGCGAAGGCCCCAAGCGGTTCTTC.

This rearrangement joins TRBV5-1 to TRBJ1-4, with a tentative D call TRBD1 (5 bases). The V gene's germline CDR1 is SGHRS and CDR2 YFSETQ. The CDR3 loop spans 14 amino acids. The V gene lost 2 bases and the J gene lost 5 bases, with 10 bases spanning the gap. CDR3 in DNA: TGCGCCAGCAGCTTAGGGGTGTCGAATGAAAAACTGTTTTTT. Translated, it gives CASSLGVSNEKLFF. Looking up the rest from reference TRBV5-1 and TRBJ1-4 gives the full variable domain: KAGVTQTPRYLIKTRGQQVTLSCSPISGHRSVSWYQQTPGQGLQFLFEYFSETQRNKGNFPGRFSGRQFSNSRSEMNVSTLELGDSALYLCASSLGVSNEKLFFGSGTQLSVL.

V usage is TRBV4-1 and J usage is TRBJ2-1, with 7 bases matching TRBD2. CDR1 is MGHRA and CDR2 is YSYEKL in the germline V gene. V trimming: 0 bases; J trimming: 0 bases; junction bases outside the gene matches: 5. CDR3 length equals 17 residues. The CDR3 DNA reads TGCGCCAGCAGCCAAGAACCTAGCGGTGGCTCCTACAATGAGCAGTTCTTC. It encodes CASSQEPSGGSYNEQFF.

The CDR3: CASSLIVSSGIAKNIQYF. The CDR3 nucleotides are TGTGCCAGCAGCTTAATAGTGTCTAGCGGTATAGCCAAAAACATTCAGTACTTC. The genes are TRBV11-2 and TRBJ2-4; 7 bases map to TRBD2. This CDR3 spans 18 amino acids. V was clipped by 2 bases and J by 0 bases; unmatched bases: 10. Germline CDR1 reads SGHAT; CDR2 reads FQNNGV.

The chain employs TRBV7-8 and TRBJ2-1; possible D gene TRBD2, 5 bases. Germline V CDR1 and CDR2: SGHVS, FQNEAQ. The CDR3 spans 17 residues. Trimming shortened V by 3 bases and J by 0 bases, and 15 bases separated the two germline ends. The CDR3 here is CASSFPPRAGSYNEQFF. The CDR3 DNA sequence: TGTGCCAGCAGCTTCCCCCCTCGGGCGGGCTCCTACAATGAGCAGTTCTTC.

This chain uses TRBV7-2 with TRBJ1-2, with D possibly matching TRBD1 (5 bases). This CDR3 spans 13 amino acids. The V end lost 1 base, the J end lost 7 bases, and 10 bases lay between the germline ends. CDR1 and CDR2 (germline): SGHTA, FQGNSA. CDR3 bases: TGTGCCAGCAGCTTAGAACGTAGGGGTGGCTACACCTTC. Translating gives CASSLERRGGYTF.

The CDR3 DNA sequence: TGTGCCAGTAGTCAGGATACAGATACGCAGTATTTT. It translates to CASSQDTDTQYF. This chain joins TRBV19 and TRBJ2-3; D gene ambiguous. Deletions cut 5 bases from V and 3 bases from J, with 6 bases between. CDR1 is LNHDA, CDR2 SQIVND, per germline (reference sequence). This CDR3 is 12 amino acids long.